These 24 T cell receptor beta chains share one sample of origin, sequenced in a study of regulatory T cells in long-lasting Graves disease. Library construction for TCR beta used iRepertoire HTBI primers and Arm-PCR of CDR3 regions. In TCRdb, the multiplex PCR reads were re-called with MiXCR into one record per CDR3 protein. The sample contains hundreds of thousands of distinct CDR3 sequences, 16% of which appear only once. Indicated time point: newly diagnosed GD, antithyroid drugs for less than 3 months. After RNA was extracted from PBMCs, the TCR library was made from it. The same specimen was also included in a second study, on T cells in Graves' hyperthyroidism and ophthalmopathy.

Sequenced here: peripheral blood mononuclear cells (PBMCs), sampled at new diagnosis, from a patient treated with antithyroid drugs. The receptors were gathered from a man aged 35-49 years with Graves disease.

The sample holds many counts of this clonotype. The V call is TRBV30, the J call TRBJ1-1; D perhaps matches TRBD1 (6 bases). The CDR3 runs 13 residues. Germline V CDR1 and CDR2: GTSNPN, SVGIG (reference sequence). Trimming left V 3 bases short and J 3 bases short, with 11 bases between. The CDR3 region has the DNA TGTGCCTGGAGAGGGCAGGGGCACACTGAAGCTTTCTTT. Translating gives CAWRGQGHTEAFF.

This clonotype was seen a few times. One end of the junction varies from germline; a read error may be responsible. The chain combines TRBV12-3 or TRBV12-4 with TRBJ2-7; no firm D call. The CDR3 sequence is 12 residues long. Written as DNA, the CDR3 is TGTGCCAGCACCCCCTCTTCCTGCGAGCAGTACTTC. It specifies CASTPSSCEQYF.

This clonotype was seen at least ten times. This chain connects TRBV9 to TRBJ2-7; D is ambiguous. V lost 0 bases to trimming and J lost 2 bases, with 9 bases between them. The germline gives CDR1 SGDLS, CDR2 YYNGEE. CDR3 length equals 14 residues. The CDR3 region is CASSVGEVTYEQYF. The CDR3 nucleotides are TGTGCCAGCAGCGTAGGAGAGGTGACCTACGAGCAGTACTTC.

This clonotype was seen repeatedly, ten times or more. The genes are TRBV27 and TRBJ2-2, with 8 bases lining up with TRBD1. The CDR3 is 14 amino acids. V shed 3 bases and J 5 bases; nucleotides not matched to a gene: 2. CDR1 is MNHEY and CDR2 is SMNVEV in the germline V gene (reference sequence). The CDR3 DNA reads TGTGCCAGCAGTTTGAGGACAGGGACCGGGGAGCTGTTTTTT. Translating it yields CASSLRTGTGELFF.

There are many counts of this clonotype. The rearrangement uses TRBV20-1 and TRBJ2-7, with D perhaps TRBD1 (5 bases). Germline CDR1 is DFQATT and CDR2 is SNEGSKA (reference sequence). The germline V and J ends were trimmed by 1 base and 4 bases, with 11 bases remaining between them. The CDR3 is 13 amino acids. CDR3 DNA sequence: TGCAGTGCTAGAGTAACTGGGGCTTACGAGCAGTACTTC. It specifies CSARVTGAYEQYF.

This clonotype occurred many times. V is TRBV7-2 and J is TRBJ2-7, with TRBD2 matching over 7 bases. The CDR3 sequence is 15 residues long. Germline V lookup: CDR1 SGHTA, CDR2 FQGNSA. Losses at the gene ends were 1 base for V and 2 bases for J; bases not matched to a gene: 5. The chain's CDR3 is CASSLGRGNTYEQYF. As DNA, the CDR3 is TGTGCCAGCAGCTTAGGGCGGGGGAATACCTACGAGCAGTACTTC.

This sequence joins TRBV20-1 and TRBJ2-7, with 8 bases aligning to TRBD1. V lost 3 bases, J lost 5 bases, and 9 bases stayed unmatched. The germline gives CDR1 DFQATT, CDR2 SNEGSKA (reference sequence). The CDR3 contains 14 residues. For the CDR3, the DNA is TGCAGTGCTAGCCGCCAGGGGGCAGACGACGAGCAGTACTTC. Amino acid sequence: CSASRQGADDEQYF.

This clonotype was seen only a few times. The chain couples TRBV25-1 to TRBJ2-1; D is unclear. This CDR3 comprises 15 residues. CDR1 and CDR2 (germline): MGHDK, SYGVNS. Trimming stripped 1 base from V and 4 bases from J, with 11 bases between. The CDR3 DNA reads TGTGCCAGCAGTGAATGGCAGCTATCTTACAATGAGCAGTTCTTC. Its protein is CASSEWQLSYNEQFF.

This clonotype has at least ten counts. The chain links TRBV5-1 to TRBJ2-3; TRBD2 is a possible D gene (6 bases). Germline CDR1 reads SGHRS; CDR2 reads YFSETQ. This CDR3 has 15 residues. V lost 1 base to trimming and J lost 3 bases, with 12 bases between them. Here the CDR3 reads CASSLMTRETDTQYF. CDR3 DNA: TGCGCCAGCAGCTTGATGACTAGAGAGACAGATACGCAGTATTTT.

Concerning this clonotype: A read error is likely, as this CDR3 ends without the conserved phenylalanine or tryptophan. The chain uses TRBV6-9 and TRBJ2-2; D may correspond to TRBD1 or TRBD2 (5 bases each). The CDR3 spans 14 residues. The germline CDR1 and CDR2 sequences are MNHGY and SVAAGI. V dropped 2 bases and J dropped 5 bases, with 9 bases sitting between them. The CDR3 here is CASSYQGETGELFS. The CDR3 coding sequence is TGTGCCAGCAGTTATCAGGGAGAAACCGGGGAGCTGTTTTCT.

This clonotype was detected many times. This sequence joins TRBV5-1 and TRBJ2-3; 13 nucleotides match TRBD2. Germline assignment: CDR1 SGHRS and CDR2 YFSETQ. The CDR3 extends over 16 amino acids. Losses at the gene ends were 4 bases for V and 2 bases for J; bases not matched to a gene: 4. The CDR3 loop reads CASSDGTSGATDTQYF. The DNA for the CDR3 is TGCGCCAGCAGCGACGGGACTAGCGGGGCCACAGATACGCAGTATTTT.

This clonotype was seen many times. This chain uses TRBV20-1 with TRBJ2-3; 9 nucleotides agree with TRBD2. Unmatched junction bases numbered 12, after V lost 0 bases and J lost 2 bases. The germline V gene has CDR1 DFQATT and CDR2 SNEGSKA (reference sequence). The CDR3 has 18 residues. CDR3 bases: TGCAGTGCTAGAGATGGAATGAGCGGGGGGATTGACACAGATACGCAGTATTTT. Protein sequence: CSARDGMSGGIDTDTQYF.

The CDR3 bases are TGTGCCAGCAGCTGGGGACAAACTCGGGATACGCAGTATTTT. Translation: CASSWGQTRDTQYF. V is TRBV7-9 and J is TRBJ2-3; possible D gene TRBD1, 6 bases. V lost 4 bases, J lost 6 bases, and 14 bases lay in between. In germline, CDR1 is SEHNR, CDR2 FQNEAQ (reference sequence). There are 14 residues in the CDR3.

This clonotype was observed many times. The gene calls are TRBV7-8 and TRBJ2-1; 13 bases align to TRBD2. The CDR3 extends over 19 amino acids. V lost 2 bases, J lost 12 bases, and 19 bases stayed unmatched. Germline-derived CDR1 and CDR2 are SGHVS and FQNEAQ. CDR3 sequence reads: CASSLLYPTDTSGGAGQFF. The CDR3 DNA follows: TGTGCCAGCAGCTTACTTTACCCAACTGACACTAGCGGGGGGGCCGGGCAGTTCTTC. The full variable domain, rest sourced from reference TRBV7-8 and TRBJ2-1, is GAGVSQSPRYKVAKRGQDVALRCDPISGHVSLFWYQQALGQGPEFLTYFQNEAQLDKSGLPSDRFFAERPEGSVSTLKIQRTQQEDSAVYLCASSLLYPTDTSGGAGQFFGPGTRLTVL.

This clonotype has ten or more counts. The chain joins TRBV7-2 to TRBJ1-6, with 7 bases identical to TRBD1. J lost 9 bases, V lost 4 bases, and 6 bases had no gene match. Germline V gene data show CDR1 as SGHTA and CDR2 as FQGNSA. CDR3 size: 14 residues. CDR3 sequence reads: CASSWDRWGSPLHF. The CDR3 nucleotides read TGTGCCAGCAGCTGGGACAGATGGGGTTCACCCCTCCACTTT.

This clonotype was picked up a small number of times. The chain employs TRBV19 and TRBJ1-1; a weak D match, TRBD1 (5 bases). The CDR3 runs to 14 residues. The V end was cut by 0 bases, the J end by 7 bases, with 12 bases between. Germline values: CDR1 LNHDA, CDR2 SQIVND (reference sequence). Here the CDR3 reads CASSIDGTRSEAFF. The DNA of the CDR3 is TGTGCCAGTAGTATAGATGGGACCCGCAGTGAAGCTTTCTTT.

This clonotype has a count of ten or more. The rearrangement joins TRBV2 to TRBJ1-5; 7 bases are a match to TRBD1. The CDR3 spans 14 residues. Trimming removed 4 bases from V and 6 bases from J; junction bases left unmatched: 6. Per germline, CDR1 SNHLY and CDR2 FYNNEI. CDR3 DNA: TGTGCCAGCAGTGGTGGCAGGGGGGGTCAGCCCCAGCATTTT. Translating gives CASSGGRGGQPQHF.

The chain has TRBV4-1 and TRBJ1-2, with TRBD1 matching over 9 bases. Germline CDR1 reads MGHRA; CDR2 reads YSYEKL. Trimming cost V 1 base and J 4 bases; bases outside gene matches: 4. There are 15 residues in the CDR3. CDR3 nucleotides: TGCGCCAGCAGCCAAGCGGGGACAGGGCTCTATGGCTACACCTTC. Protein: CASSQAGTGLYGYTF.

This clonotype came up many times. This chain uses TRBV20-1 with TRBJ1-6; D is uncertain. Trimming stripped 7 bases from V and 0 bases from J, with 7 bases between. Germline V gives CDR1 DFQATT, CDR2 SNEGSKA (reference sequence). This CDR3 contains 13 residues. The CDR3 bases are TGCAGTGGCCAGAGCTCCTATAATTCACCCCTCCACTTT. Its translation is CSGQSSYNSPLHF.

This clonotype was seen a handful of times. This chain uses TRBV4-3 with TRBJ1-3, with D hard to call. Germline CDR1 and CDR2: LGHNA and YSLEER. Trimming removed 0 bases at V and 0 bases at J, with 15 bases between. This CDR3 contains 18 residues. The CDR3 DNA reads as TGCGCCAGCAGCCAAGATATCGGCAGAACCCTCTCTGGAAACACCATATATTTT. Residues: CASSQDIGRTLSGNTIYF.

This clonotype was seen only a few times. The CDR3 here is CASSLERMNTEAFF. The CDR3 DNA is TGTGCCAGCAGTTTGGAGAGGATGAACACTGAAGCTTTCTTT. The chain has TRBV12-3 or TRBV12-4 and TRBJ1-1; D uncertain. Trimming pared 3 bases from V and 0 bases from J, leaving 8 bases between. The length of the CDR3 is 14 residues.

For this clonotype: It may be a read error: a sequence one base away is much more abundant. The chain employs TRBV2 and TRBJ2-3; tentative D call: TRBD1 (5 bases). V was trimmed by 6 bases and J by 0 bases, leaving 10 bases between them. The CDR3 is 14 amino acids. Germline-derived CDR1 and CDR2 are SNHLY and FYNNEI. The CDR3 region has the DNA TGTGCCAGCAGGGTGACAGCTAGCACAGATACGCAGTATTTT. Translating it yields CASRVTASTDTQYF.

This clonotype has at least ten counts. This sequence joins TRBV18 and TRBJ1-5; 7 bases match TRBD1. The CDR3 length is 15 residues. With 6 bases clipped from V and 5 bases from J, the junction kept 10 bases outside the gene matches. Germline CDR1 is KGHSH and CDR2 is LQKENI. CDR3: CASSLVGRGYQPQHF. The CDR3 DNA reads TGTGCCAGCTCGTTGGTGGGCAGGGGGTATCAGCCCCAGCATTTT.

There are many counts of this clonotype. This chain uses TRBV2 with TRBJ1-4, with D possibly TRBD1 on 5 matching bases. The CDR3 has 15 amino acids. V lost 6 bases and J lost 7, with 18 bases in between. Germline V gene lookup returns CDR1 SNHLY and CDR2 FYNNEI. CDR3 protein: CASSGREVIGEKLFF. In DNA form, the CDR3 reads TGTGCCAGCAGCGGCAGGGAAGTGATTGGTGAAAAACTGTTTTTT.